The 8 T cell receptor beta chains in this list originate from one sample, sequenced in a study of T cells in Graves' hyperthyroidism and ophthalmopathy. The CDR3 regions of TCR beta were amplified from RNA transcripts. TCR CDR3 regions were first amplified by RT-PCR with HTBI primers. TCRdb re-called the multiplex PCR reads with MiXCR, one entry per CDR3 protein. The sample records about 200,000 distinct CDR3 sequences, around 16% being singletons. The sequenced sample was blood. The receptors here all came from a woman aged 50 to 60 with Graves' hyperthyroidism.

The CDR3 is CASSLTRQGINYGYTF. The CDR3 DNA follows: TGTGCCAGCAGCTTAACCCGACAGGGGATTAACTATGGCTACACCTTC. This sequence joins TRBV11-2 and TRBJ1-2, with 8 positions matching TRBD1. CDR1 and CDR2 from the germline V gene are SGHAT and FQNNGV. This CDR3 region has 16 residues. V was pared by 2 bases and J by 1 base, with 6 bases of the junction left unmatched. The full variable domain, in which reference TRBV11-2 and TRBJ1-2 provide the parts outside the CDR3, is EAGVAQSPRYKIIEKRQSVAFWCNPISGHATLYWYQQILGQGPKLLIQFQNNGVVDDSQLPKDRFSAERLKGVDSTLKIQPAKLEDSAVYLCASSLTRQGINYGYTFGSGTRLTVV.

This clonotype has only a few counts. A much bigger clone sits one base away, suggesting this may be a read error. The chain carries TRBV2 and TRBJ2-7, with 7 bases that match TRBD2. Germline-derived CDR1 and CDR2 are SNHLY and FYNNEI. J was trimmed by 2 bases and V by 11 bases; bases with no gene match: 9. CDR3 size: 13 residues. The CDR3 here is CAGSGTTPYEQYF. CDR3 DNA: TGTGCCGGCTCTGGGACTACCCCCTACGAGCAGTACTTC.

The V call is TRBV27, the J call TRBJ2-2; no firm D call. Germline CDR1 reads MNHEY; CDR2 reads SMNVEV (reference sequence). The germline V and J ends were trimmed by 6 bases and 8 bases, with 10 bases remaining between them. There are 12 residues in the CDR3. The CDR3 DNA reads TGTGCCAGCAGCGGTTCGTGGGGGGAGCTGTTTTTT. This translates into CASSGSWGELFF.

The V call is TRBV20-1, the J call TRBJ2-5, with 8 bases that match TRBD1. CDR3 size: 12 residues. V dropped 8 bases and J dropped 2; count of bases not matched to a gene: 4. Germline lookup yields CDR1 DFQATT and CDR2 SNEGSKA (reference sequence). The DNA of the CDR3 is TGCAGTACGAACAGGGGGCAAGAGACCCAGTACTTC. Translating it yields CSTNRGQETQYF.

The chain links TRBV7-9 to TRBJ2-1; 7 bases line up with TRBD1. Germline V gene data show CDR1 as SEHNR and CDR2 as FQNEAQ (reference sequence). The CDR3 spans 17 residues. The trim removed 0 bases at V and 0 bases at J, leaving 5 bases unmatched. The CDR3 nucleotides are TGTGCCAGCAGCTTAGCGCAAGGGGGCAGCTCCTACAATGAGCAGTTCTTC. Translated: CASSLAQGGSSYNEQFF.

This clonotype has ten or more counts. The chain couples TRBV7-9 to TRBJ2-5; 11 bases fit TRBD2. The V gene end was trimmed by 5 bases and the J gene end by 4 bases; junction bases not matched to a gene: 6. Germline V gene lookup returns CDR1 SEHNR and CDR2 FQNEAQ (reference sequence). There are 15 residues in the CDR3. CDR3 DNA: TGTGCCAGCAGCCAGTTAGCGGGAGGGGGAGAGACCCAGTACTTC. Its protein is CASSQLAGGGETQYF.

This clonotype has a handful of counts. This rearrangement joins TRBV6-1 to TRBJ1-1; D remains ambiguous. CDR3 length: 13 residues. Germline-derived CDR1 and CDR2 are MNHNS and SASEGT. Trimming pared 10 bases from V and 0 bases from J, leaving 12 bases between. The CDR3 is CAIRLGMNTEAFF. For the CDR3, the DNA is TGTGCCATTCGGCTAGGAATGAACACTGAAGCTTTCTTT.

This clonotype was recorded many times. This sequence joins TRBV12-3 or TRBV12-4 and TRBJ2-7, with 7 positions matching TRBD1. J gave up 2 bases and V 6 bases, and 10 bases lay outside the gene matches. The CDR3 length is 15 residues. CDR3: CASRRGRDSPYEQYF. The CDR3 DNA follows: TGTGCCAGCAGGCGAGGACGGGACAGCCCCTACGAGCAGTACTTC.